One and the same sample provided the 2 T cell receptor beta chains below, sequenced in a study of blood T cells in healthy people across ages. It was with a sample-barcoded 5' primer and a J-beta primer mix that a second PCR of roughly 7 to 12 cycles was run. MiXCR was run by TCRdb on the 5' RACE reads, yielding one entry per CDR3 protein. The data hold 1.5 million to 2 million distinct CDR3 sequences, with approximately 28% observed a single time. Sequencing was done on a sample of blood. These receptors all stem from a woman in her twenties or thirties in good health.

This clonotype was seen repeatedly, ten times or more. The chain carries TRBV29-1 and TRBJ2-6, with D unresolved. Germline V lookup: CDR1 SQVTM, CDR2 ANQGSEA. Trimming cost V 3 bases and J 0 bases, with 18 bases left between them. CDR3 length: 18 residues. The CDR3 region has the DNA TGCAGCGTTGACTCAGGAGAGTTGGATTTCTCTGGGGCCAACGTCCTGACTTTC. It yields the protein CSVDSGELDFSGANVLTF.

This clonotype came up a few times. At one end, the junction sequence differs from germline, possibly due to a read error. The chain has TRBV18 and TRBJ2-1, with 8 nucleotides matching TRBD2. Germline CDR1 KGHSH, CDR2 LQKENI. The CDR3 covers 13 residues. CDR3 protein: CTSSPGTSSEQFF. In nucleotides, the CDR3 is TGTACCAGCTCACCCGGGACTAGTAGTGAGCAGTTCTTC. The variable domain in full, completed from reference TRBV18 and TRBJ2-1, reads NAGVMQNPRHLVRRRGQEARLRCSPMKGHSHVYWYRQLPEEGLKFMVYLQKENIIDESGMPKERFSAEFPKEGPSILRIQQVVRGDSAAYFCTSSPGTSSEQFFGPGTRLTVL.